Presented here are 31 T cell receptor beta chains from one specimen sequenced in a study of metastatic and nonmetastatic thyroid tumors. Until they underwent thyroid surgery, no patient had received any treatment. TCRdb re-called the PCR reads via MiXCR. This table holds some 17,000 clones, 22% found once. Material: adjacent normal tissue. Receptors originate from a female donor with papillary thyroid cancer or a benign thyroid nodule (not recorded which). Some clones in this sample may be carry-over from other donors' samples.

This clone was seen repeatedly, ten times or more. V gene TRBV20-1 combines with J gene TRBJ2-1; 11 bases are shared with TRBD2. Germline CDR1 and CDR2: DFQATT and SNEGSKA (reference sequence). This CDR3 spans 18 amino acids. The junction had 11 bases not matched to a gene; V was cut back by 3 bases and J by 1 base. The CDR3, as DNA: TGCAGTGCTAGGACTAGCGGGATATTTGTGGAGTCCTACAATGAGCAGTTCTTC. Protein product: CSARTSGIFVESYNEQFF.

CDR3 region: CASSSGNQDTQYF. The CDR3 DNA is TGTGCCAGCAGTAGCGGGAATCAAGATACGCAGTATTTT. The genes are TRBV12-3 or TRBV12-4 and TRBJ2-3, with 7 bases identical to TRBD2. This CDR3 spans 13 amino acids. The V segment lost 5 bases and the J segment 5 bases; nucleotides outside the gene matches: 4.

J is TRBJ1-1 and V is TRBV12-3 or TRBV12-4; TRBD1 agrees at 8 bases. The CDR3 is 14 amino acids. V trimming: 7 bases; J trimming: 1 base; junction bases outside the gene matches: 5. The chain's CDR3 is CASTRTGTNTEAFF. Here the CDR3 DNA reads TGTGCCAGCACCCGGACAGGGACGAACACTGAAGCTTTCTTT.

The table lists this clone with many counts. The V gene is TRBV6-1, the J gene TRBJ1-2; D is unclear. V was trimmed by 6 bases and J by 3 bases, leaving 20 bases between them. In germline, CDR1 is MNHNS, CDR2 SASEGT. The CDR3 is made up of 16 amino acids. CDR3 DNA: TGTGCCAGCAGGCCTTCAACGGTGCTATCACACTATGGCTACACCTTC. It encodes CASRPSTVLSHYGYTF.

This clone appeared a few times. The chain has TRBV20-1 and TRBJ1-1; D gene unclear. The V and J ends lost 6 bases and 4 bases respectively, with 9 bases between them. The V gene's germline CDR1 is DFQATT and CDR2 SNEGSKA (reference sequence). CDR3 length: 11 amino acids. Here the CDR3 reads CSAIRGTEAFF. CDR3 nucleotides: TGCAGTGCCATACGGGGCACTGAAGCTTTCTTT.

V is TRBV20-1 and J is TRBJ1-1; 9 bases map to TRBD1. Germline CDR1 is DFQATT and CDR2 is SNEGSKA (reference sequence). V lost 1 base, J lost 5 bases, and 5 bases stayed unmatched. The CDR3 runs 14 residues. The DNA for the CDR3 is TGCAGTGCTAGAGGGGACAGGGCGAGAACTGAAGCTTTCTTT. It is translated as CSARGDRARTEAFF.

The chain links TRBV18 to TRBJ1-2, with no clear D. The CDR3 spans 15 residues. V lost 2 bases and J lost 2, with 12 bases in between. Germline V gene lookup returns CDR1 KGHSH and CDR2 LQKENI. The CDR3 here is CASSPERTPNYGYTF. The CDR3 nucleotides read TGTGCCAGCTCACCAGAGCGGACCCCGAACTATGGCTACACCTTC.

Points on this clone: Since a much larger clone is just one base distant, this may be a read error. Other nucleotide sequences from this sample produce the same CDR3. This chain connects TRBV5-1 to TRBJ2-3; D call uncertain. The ends were cut back, 0 bases at V and 3 bases at J, with 8 bases in the middle. Germline CDR1 and CDR2: SGHRS and YFSETQ. CDR3 length: 14 amino acids. CDR3 residues: CASSLGRRTDTQYF. CDR3 coding DNA: TGCGCCAGCAGCTTGGGGCGGCGTACAGATACGCAGTATTTT.

The chain links TRBV11-2 to TRBJ2-1, with 11 nucleotides matching TRBD2. This CDR3 spans 15 amino acids. Trimming took 4 bases from V and 4 from J; bases not matched to a gene: 3. The germline V gene encodes CDR1 SGHAT and CDR2 FQNNGV. CDR3 sequence (DNA): TGTGCCAGCAGCTCGGGACTAGCGGTTTACAATGAGCAGTTCTTC. Amino acids: CASSSGLAVYNEQFF.

This clone showed up just a few times. The J gene is TRBJ2-3, the V gene TRBV2, with 9 positions matching TRBD1. The junction had 4 bases not matched to a gene; V was cut back by 6 bases and J by 9 bases. The germline V gene has CDR1 SNHLY and CDR2 FYNNEI. The CDR3 sequence is 12 residues long. CDR3 sequence (DNA): TGTGCCAGCAGCCGGGACAGGGAGACGCAGTATTTT. This codes for CASSRDRETQYF. Using reference TRBV2 and TRBJ2-3 for the parts outside the CDR3, the full variable domain is EPEVTQTPSHQVTQMGQEVILRCVPISNHLYFYWYRQILGQKVEFLVSFYNNEISEKSEIFDDQFSVERPDGSNFTLKIRSTKLEDSAMYFCASSRDRETQYFGPGTRLTVL.

The J gene is TRBJ2-2, the V gene TRBV11-1, with 12 bases that match TRBD2. The CDR3 is 16 residues long. V trimming: 3 bases; J trimming: 1 base; junction bases outside the gene matches: 0. Per the germline V gene, CDR1 is SGHAT and CDR2 is FQDESV (reference sequence). This CDR3 is CASSLTSGGNTGELFF. The CDR3 DNA reads TGTGCCAGCAGCTTGACTAGCGGGGGGAACACCGGGGAGCTGTTTTTT. Drawing the rest from reference TRBV11-1 and TRBJ2-2, the complete variable domain is EAEVAQSPRYKITEKSQAVAFWCDPISGHATLYWYRQILGQGPELLVQFQDESVVDDSQLPKDRFSAERLKGVDSTLKIQPAELGDSAMYLCASSLTSGGNTGELFFGEGSRLTVL.

Ten or more counts support this clone. The genes are TRBV4-3 and TRBJ2-1; perhaps TRBD2 as D (6 bases). Germline lookup yields CDR1 LGHNA and CDR2 YSLEER. V shed 0 bases and J shed 0 bases, with 15 bases lying between them. CDR3 length equals 18 residues. This CDR3 reads CASSQDGGTSSSYNEQFF. The CDR3 bases are TGCGCCAGCAGCCAAGATGGGGGGACTTCGAGCTCCTACAATGAGCAGTTCTTC.

The J gene is TRBJ2-7, the V gene TRBV20-1; D possibly uses TRBD1 or TRBD2 (5 bases each). There are 12 residues in the CDR3. Germline values: CDR1 DFQATT, CDR2 SNEGSKA (reference sequence). Trimming stripped 5 bases from V and 7 bases from J, with 15 bases between. The CDR3 reads CSAPGPSGEQYF. For the CDR3, the DNA is TGCAGTGCTCCGGGACCTTCTGGGGAGCAGTACTTC.

The chain couples TRBV5-4 to TRBJ2-3, with TRBD2 matching 9 bases. CDR3 size: 17 residues. The ends lost 1 base at V and 1 base at J; junction bases unmatched: 7. The germline gives CDR1 SGHNT, CDR2 YYREEE (reference sequence). In nucleotides, the CDR3 is TGTGCCAGCAGCTTGTTTTCTAGCGGGAAGGGCACAGATACGCAGTATTTT. As protein: CASSLFSSGKGTDTQYF.

With respect to this clone: The same CDR3 is also encoded by other DNA sequences in this sample. The chain carries TRBV11-3 and TRBJ2-2, with 9 bases fitting TRBD1. The germline V gene encodes CDR1 SGHNT and CDR2 YENEEA. This CDR3 region has 15 residues. Trimming removed 5 bases from V and 4 bases from J; junction bases left unmatched: 5. CDR3 coding DNA: TGTGCCAGCAGCCGACAGGGGGTAATCACCGGGGAGCTGTTTTTT. Protein product: CASSRQGVITGELFF.

This clone was counted only a few times. The chain couples TRBV5-5 to TRBJ2-7; no reliable D call. Trimming removed 7 bases at V and 0 bases at J, with 14 bases between. The CDR3 is 14 residues long. Germline V gene lookup returns CDR1 SGHKS and CDR2 YYEKEE (reference sequence). CDR3 coding DNA: TGTGCCAGCTCAGCCTCGATTAGCTCCTACGAGCAGTACTTC. It codes for CASSASISSYEQYF.

The V call is TRBV20-1, the J call TRBJ2-5; 12 bases are shared with TRBD2. The J call may be incorrect, as the DNA end agrees better with TRBJ2-1. The CDR3 is 14 residues long. The V gene's germline CDR1 is DFQATT and CDR2 SNEGSKA (reference sequence). CDR3: CSSTLAGGPSEQFF. The CDR3 region has the DNA TGCAGTTCTACTCTAGCGGGAGGGCCAAGTGAGCAGTTCTTC.

This clone was observed a handful of times. The chain carries TRBV20-1 and TRBJ1-1; D is undetermined. The germline V and J ends were trimmed by 6 bases and 1 base, with 9 bases remaining between them. Germline CDR1 and CDR2: DFQATT and SNEGSKA (reference sequence). This CDR3 has 12 residues. The chain's CDR3 is CSALTANTEAFF. CDR3 sequence (DNA): TGCAGTGCCCTGACGGCGAACACTGAAGCTTTCTTT.

This clone appeared a few times. V usage is TRBV11-3 and J usage is TRBJ1-2; no reliable D call. V shed 3 bases and J shed 4 bases, with 9 bases lying between them. The CDR3 covers 13 residues. The germline gives CDR1 SGHNT, CDR2 YENEEA. This CDR3 reads CASSLVKGYGYTF. The CDR3 DNA follows: TGTGCCAGCAGCTTGGTGAAGGGCTATGGCTACACCTTC.

The genes are TRBV6-1 and TRBJ2-7; 7 nucleotides agree with TRBD1. Per germline, CDR1 MNHNS and CDR2 SASEGT. Unmatched junction bases numbered 6, after V lost 5 bases and J lost 2 bases. The CDR3 totals 14 residues. In DNA, the CDR3 is TGTGCCAGCAGTAGACAGGGCCTCCCCTACGAGCAGTACTTC. Residues: CASSRQGLPYEQYF.

This clone was seen at least ten times. The CDR3 sequence is CASSGRQQETQYF. The CDR3, as DNA: TGTGCCAGCAGTGGACGTCAGCAGGAGACCCAGTACTTC. The chain recombines TRBV2 with TRBJ2-5, with D unresolved. The CDR3 loop spans 13 amino acids. Per the germline V gene, CDR1 is SNHLY and CDR2 is FYNNEI. Trimming removed 4 bases at V and 5 bases at J, with 11 bases between.

This clone was picked up a small number of times. The chain recombines TRBV6-9 with TRBJ1-2; D ambiguous. CDR3 size: 11 residues. Germline CDR1 reads MNHGY; CDR2 reads SVAAGI. The ends were cut back, 3 bases at V and 6 bases at J, with 5 bases in the middle. CDR3 coding DNA: TGTGCCAGCAGTTACGGGGATGGCTACACCTTC. This sequence encodes CASSYGDGYTF.

The chain joins TRBV3-1 to TRBJ1-6, with 8 bases matching TRBD1. The V gene's germline CDR1 is LGHDT and CDR2 YNNKEL (reference sequence). V shed 1 base and J 10 bases; nucleotides not matched to a gene: 6. The CDR3 runs to 15 residues. The CDR3 DNA reads TGTGCCAGCAGCCAAGGACAGGGGCCGGAGTCACCCCTCCACTTT. Its protein is CASSQGQGPESPLHF.

The CDR3: CASSLKSGRSPYNEQFF. Here the CDR3 DNA reads TGTGCCAGCAGTTTAAAGTCCGGGAGATCTCCCTACAATGAGCAGTTCTTC. The chain couples TRBV27 to TRBJ2-1; the D gene is possibly TRBD2 (6 bases). Trimming removed 2 bases from V and 2 bases from J, with 16 bases in between. The germline V gene has CDR1 MNHEY and CDR2 SMNVEV (reference sequence). CDR3 length equals 17 residues.

The V gene is TRBV6-1, the J gene TRBJ2-7, with TRBD1 identical over 9 bases. The germline V gene has CDR1 MNHNS and CDR2 SASEGT. Trimming at V came to 3 bases and at J to 1 base, leaving 4 bases not matched to a gene. The CDR3 runs 15 residues. The CDR3 loop is CASSDGTGFSYEQYF. The CDR3 nucleotides read TGTGCCAGCAGTGACGGGACAGGGTTTTCCTACGAGCAGTACTTC.

This clone has more than one count but fewer than ten. The chain couples TRBV20-1 to TRBJ1-6, with a tentative D call TRBD1 (6 bases). Germline CDR1 DFQATT, CDR2 SNEGSKA (reference sequence). The CDR3 is 14 residues long. Deletions cut 6 bases from V and 5 bases from J, with 14 bases between. As DNA, the CDR3 is TGCAGTGCCCCCCTTAACAGGGATAATTCACCCCTCCACTTT. This encodes CSAPLNRDNSPLHF.

The J gene is TRBJ2-7, the V gene TRBV9; D uncertain. This CDR3 is 14 amino acids long. With 3 bases removed from V and 6 bases from J, the gap between germline ends came to 16 bases. Germline V gene data show CDR1 as SGDLS and CDR2 as YYNGEE. The CDR3 region is CASSAGDLGGEQYF. CDR3 nucleotides: TGTGCCAGCAGCGCAGGCGACCTCGGTGGCGAGCAGTACTTC.

This clone has only a few counts. The chain carries TRBV6-4 and TRBJ2-5; weak D call: TRBD2 (5 bases). The CDR3 contains 13 residues. The V gene lost 1 base and the J gene lost 5 bases, with 8 bases spanning the gap. Germline V CDR1 and CDR2: MRHNA, SNTAGT. The CDR3 DNA reads TGTGCCAGCAGTGACTTAGCTAGCGAGACCCAGTACTTC. Protein product: CASSDLASETQYF.

The V gene is TRBV3-1, the J gene TRBJ1-5; D gene uncertain. The V end was cut by 3 bases, the J end by 5 bases, with 8 bases between. The CDR3 sequence is 13 residues long. Germline V gene lookup returns CDR1 LGHDT and CDR2 YNNKEL (reference sequence). The CDR3 nucleotides are TGTGCCAGCAGCCAGTCATTAGATCAGCCCCAGCATTTT. Amino acids: CASSQSLDQPQHF.

In its sample, this clone was seen many times. The sample contains more than one DNA sequence encoding this CDR3. The chain employs TRBV6-1 and TRBJ1-2; TRBD1 might be the D (5 bases). The CDR3 has 12 residues. Looked up from germline, CDR1 is MNHNS and CDR2 is SASEGT. Deletions cut 11 bases from V and 4 bases from J, with 14 bases between. CDR3 sequence reads: CALGGEFYGYTF. CDR3 DNA: TGTGCCTTGGGGGGAGAATTCTATGGCTACACCTTC.

This clone has just a few counts. The rearrangement uses TRBV30 and TRBJ2-7, with no clear D. The germline V gene encodes CDR1 GTSNPN and CDR2 SVGIG (reference sequence). Trimming took 0 bases from V and 0 from J, leaving 15 bases between them. This CDR3 region has 16 residues. This CDR3 is CAWSVRAAKSSYEQYF. CDR3 nucleotide sequence: TGTGCCTGGAGTGTACGGGCGGCAAAGAGCTCCTACGAGCAGTACTTC. Variable domain in full (rest from reference TRBV30 and TRBJ2-7): SQTIHQWPATLVQPVGSPLSLECTVEGTSNPNLYWYRQAAGRGLQLLFYSVGIGQISSEVPQNLSASRPQDRQFILSSKKLLLSDSGFYLCAWSVRAAKSSYEQYFGPGTRLTVT.